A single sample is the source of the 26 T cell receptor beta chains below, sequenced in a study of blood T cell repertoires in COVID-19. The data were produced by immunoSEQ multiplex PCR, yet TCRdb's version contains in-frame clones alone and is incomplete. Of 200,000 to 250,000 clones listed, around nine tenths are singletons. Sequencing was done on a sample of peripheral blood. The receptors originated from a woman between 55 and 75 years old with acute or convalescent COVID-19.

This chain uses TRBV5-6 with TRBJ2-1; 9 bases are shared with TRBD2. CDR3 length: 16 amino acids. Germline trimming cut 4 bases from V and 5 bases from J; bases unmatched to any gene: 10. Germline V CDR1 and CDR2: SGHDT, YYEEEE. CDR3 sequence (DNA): TGTGCCAGCAGCCCCATAACTAGCGGGCTTAACAATGAGCAGTTCTTC. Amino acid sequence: CASSPITSGLNNEQFF.

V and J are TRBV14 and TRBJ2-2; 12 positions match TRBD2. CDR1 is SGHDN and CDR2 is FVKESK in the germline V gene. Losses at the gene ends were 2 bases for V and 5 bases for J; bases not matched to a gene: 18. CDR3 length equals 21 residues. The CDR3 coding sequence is TGTGCCAGCAGCCAACCCACCCCGTTGCTAGCGGGGGGGTTAGGGACCGGGGAGCTGTTTTTT. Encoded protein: CASSQPTPLLAGGLGTGELFF.

The CDR3: CASNPGVGTVHNEQFF. The CDR3 nucleotides read TGTGCCAGCAACCCCGGGGTGGGGACAGTACACAATGAGCAGTTCTTC. This sequence joins TRBV28 and TRBJ2-1; 7 bases are shared with TRBD1. V gave up 7 bases and J gave up 5 bases; unmatched junction bases: 14. The CDR3 has 16 amino acids. The germline CDR1 and CDR2 sequences are MDHEN and SYDVKM.

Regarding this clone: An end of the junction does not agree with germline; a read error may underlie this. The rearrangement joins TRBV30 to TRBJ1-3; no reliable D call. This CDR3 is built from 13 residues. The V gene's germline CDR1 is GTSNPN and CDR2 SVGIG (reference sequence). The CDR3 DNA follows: TGTGCCCGGAGTTTCCGAGCTGGAAACACCATATATTTT. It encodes CARSFRAGNTIYF.

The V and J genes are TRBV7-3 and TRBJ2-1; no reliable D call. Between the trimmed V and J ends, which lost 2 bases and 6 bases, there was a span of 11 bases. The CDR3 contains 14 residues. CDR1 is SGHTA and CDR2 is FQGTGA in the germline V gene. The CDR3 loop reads CASSLLRSGNEQFF. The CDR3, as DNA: TGTGCCAGCAGCTTATTACGCTCGGGCAATGAGCAGTTCTTC.

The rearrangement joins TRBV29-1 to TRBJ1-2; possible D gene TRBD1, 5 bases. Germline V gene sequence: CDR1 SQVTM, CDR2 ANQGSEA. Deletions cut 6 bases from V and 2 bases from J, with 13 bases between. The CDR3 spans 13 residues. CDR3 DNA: TGCAGCGTGACTAGGGGAGGGAACTATGGCTACACCTTC. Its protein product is CSVTRGGNYGYTF. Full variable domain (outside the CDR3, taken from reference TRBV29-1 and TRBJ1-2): SAVISQKPSRDICQRGTSLTIQCQVDSQVTMMFWYRQQPGQSLTLIATANQGSEATYESGFVIDKFPISRPNLTFSTLTVSNMSPEDSSIYLCSVTRGGNYGYTFGSGTRLTVV.

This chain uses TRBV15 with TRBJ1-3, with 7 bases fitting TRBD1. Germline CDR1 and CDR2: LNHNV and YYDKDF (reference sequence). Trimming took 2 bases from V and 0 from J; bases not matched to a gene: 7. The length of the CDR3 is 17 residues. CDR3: CATSRSRDRVSGNTIYF. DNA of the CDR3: TGTGCCACCAGCAGATCCCGGGACAGAGTCTCTGGAAACACCATATATTTT.

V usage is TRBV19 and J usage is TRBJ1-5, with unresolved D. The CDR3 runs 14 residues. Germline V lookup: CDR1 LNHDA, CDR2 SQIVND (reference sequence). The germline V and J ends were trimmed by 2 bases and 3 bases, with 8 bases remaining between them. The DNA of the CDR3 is TGTGCCAGTAGTATACAGACTCCCAATCAGCCCCAGCATTTT. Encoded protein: CASSIQTPNQPQHF. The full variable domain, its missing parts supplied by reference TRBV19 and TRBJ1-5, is DGGITQSPKYLFRKEGQNVTLSCEQNLNHDAMYWYRQDPGQGLRLIYYSQIVNDFQKGDIAEGYSVSREKKESFPLTVTSAQKNPTAFYLCASSIQTPNQPQHFGDGTRLSIL.

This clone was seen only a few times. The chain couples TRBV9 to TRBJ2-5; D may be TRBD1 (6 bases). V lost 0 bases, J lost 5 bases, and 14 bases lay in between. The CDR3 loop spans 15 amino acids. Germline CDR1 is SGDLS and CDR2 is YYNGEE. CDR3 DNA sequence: TGTGCCAGCAGCGTAGATGGACAGCCGAGGGAGACCCAGTACTTC. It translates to CASSVDGQPRETQYF.

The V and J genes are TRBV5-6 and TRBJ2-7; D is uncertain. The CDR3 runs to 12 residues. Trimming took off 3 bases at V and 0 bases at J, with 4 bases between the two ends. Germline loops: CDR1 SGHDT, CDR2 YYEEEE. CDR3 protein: CASSSSSYEQYF. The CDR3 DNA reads TGTGCCAGCAGCTCCAGCTCCTACGAGCAGTACTTC. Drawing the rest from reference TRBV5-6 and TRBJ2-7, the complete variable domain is DAGVTQSPTHLIKTRGQQVTLRCSPKSGHDTVSWYQQALGQGPQFIFQYYEEEERQRGNFPDRFSGHQFPNYSSELNVNALLLGDSALYLCASSSSSYEQYFGPGTRLTVT.

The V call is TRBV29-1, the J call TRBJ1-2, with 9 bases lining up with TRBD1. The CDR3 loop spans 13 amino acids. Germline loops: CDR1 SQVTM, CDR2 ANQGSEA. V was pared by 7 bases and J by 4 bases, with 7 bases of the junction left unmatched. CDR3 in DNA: TGCAGCGCAGGGGACAGGGAAGGCTATGGCTACACCTTC. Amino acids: CSAGDREGYGYTF.

The DNA for the CDR3 is TGTGCCAGCAGCTTAGGGGCCGGACAGGGGGGCGGCTACACCTTC. Its protein product is CASSLGAGQGGGYTF. The genes are TRBV7-9 and TRBJ1-2; TRBD1 aligns across 10 bases. The CDR3 totals 15 residues. With 1 base clipped from V and 8 bases from J, the junction kept 7 bases outside the gene matches. Germline V gene data show CDR1 as SEHNR and CDR2 as FQNEAQ (reference sequence).

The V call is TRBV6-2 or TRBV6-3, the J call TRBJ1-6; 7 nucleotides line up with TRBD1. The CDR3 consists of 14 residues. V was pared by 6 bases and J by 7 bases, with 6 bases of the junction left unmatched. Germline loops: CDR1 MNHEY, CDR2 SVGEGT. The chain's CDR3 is CASSPGTENSPLHF. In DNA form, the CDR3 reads TGTGCCAGCAGCCCCGGGACAGAAAATTCACCCCTCCACTTT.

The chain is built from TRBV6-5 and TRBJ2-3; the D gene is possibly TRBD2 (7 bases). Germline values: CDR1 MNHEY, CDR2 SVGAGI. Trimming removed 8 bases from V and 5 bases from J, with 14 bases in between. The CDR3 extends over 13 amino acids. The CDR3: CASQRGGGDTQYF. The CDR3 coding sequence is TGTGCCAGCCAAAGGGGGGGCGGAGATACGCAGTATTTT.

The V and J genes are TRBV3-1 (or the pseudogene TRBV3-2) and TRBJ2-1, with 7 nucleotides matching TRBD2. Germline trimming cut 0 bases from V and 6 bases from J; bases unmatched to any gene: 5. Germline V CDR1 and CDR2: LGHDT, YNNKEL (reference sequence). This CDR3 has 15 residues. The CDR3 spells CASSQEPGTINEQFF. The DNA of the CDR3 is TGTGCCAGCAGCCAAGAGCCAGGGACTATCAATGAGCAGTTCTTC.

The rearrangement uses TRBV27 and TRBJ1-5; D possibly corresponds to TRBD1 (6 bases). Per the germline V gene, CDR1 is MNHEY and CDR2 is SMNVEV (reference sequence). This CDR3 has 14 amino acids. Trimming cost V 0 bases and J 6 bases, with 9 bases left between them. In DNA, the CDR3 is TGTGCCAGCAGTTTATCCCAGGGGACTCAGCCCCAGCATTTT. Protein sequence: CASSLSQGTQPQHF.

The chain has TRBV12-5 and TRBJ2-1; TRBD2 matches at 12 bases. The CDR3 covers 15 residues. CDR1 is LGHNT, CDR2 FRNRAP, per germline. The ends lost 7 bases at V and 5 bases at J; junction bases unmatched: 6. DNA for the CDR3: TGTGCTAGTGCCTTTCTAGCGGGAGGGGACAATGAGCAGTTCTTC. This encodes CASAFLAGGDNEQFF.

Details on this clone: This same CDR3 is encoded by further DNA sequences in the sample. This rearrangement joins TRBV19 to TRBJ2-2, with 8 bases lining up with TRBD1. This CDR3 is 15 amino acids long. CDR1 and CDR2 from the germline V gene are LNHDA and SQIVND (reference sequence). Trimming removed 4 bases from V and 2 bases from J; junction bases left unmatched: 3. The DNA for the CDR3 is TGTGCCAGTAGTAGACAGGGGAGCAACACCGGGGAGCTGTTTTTT. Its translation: CASSRQGSNTGELFF.

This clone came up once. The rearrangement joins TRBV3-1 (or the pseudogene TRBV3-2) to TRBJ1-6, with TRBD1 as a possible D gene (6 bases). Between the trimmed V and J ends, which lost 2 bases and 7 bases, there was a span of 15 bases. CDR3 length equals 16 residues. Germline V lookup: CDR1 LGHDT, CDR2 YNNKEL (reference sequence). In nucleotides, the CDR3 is TGTGCCAGCAGCCAATCACAGGGAATCGGGAATTCACCCCTCCACTTT. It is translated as CASSQSQGIGNSPLHF.

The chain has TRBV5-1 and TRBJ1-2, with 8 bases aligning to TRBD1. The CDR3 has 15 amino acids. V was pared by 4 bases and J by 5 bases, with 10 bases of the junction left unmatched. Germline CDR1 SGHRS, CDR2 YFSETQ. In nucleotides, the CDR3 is TGCGCCAGCAGCCTATCAGGGGGCCCTACTTATGGCTACACCTTC. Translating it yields CASSLSGGPTYGYTF.

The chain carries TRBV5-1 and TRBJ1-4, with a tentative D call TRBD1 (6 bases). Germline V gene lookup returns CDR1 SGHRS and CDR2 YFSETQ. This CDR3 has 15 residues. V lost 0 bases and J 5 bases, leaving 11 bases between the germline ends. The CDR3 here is CASSLAGGWNEKLFF. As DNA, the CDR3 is TGCGCCAGCAGCTTGGCGGGGGGCTGGAATGAAAAACTGTTTTTT. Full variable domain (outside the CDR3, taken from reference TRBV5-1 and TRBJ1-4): KAGVTQTPRYLIKTRGQQVTLSCSPISGHRSVSWYQQTPGQGLQFLFEYFSETQRNKGNFPGRFSGRQFSNSRSEMNVSTLELGDSALYLCASSLAGGWNEKLFFGSGTQLSVL.

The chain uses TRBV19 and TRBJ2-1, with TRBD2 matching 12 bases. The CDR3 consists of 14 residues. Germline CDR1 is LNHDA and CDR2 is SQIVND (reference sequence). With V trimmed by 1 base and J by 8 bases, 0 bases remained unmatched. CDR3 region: CASSIASGRDEQFF. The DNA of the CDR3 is TGTGCCAGTAGTATAGCTAGCGGGAGGGATGAGCAGTTCTTC.

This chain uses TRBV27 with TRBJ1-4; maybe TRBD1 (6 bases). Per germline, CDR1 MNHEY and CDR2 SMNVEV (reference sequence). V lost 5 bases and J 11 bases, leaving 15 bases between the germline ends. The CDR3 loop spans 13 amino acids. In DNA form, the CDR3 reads TGTGCCAGCAGTCCCAGGGGTACGTTGAAACTGTTTTTT. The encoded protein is CASSPRGTLKLFF.

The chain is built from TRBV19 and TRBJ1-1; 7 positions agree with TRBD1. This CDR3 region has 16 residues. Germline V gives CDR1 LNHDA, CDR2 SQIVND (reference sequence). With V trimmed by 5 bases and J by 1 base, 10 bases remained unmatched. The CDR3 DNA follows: TGTGCCAGTAGTGCCATTTCGACAGGGAAGAACACTGAAGCTTTCTTT. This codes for CASSAISTGKNTEAFF. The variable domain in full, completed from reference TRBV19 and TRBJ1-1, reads DGGITQSPKYLFRKEGQNVTLSCEQNLNHDAMYWYRQDPGQGLRLIYYSQIVNDFQKGDIAEGYSVSREKKESFPLTVTSAQKNPTAFYLCASSAISTGKNTEAFFGQGTRLTVV.

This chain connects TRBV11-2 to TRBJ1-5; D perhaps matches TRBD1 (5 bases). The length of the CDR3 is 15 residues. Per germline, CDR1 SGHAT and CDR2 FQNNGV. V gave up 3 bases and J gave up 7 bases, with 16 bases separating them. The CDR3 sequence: CASSLQGLVSQPQHF. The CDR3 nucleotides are TGTGCCAGCAGCTTGCAGGGCCTCGTTTCCCAGCCCCAGCATTTT.

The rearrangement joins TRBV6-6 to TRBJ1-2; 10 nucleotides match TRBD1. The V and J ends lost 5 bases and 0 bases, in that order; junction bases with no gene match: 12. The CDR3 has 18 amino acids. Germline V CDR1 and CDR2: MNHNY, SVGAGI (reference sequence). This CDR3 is CASSPSNPGQGSNYGYTF. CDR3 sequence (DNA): TGTGCCAGCAGTCCCTCTAATCCGGGACAGGGGTCTAACTATGGCTACACCTTC.